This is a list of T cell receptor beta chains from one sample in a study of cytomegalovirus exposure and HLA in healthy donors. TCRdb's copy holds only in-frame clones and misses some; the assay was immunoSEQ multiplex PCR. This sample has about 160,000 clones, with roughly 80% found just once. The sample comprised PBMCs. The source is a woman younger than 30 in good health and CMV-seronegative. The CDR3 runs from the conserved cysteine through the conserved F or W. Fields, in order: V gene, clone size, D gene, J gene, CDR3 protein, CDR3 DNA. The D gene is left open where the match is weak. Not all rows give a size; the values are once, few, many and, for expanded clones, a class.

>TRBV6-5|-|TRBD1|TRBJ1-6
CASRPTGVHNSPLHF
TGTGCCAGCAGGCCGACAGGGGTTCATAATTCACCCCTCCACTTT
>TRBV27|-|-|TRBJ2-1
CASYTNTNNEQFF
TGTGCCAGCTACACAAACACGAACAATGAGCAGTTCTTC
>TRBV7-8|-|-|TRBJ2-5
CASRSRGSETQYF
TGTGCCAGCAGATCTAGGGGGTCGGAGACCCAGTACTTC
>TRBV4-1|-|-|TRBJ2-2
CASSQRDSQNTGELFF
TGCGCCAGCAGCCAGCGGGACAGCCAGAACACCGGGGAGCTGTTTTTT
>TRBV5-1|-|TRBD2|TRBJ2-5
CASSLFVGLAGGRKETQYF
TGCGCCAGCAGCTTGTTCGTTGGACTAGCGGGAGGGCGCAAAGAGACCCAGTACTTC
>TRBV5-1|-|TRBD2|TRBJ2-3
CASSPRTSGRGTDTQYF
TGCGCCAGCAGCCCTAGGACTAGCGGGAGGGGCACAGATACGCAGTATTTT
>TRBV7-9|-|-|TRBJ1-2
CASSPMHYGYTF
TGTGCCAGCAGCCCTATGCACTATGGCTACACCTTC
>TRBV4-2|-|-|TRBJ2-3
CASSPFIGTDTQYF
TGTGCCAGCAGCCCTTTTATCGGCACAGATACGCAGTATTTT
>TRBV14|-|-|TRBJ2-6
CASSLRGSGANVLTF
TGTGCCAGCAGCCTCAGGGGCTCTGGGGCCAACGTCCTGACTTTC
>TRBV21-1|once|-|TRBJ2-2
CASSKVRQGDGELFF
TGTGCCAGCAGCAAAGTCCGGCAGGGGGATGGGGAGCTGTTTTTT
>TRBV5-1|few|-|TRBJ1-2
CASNEGQRTPSFYGYTF
TGCGCCAGCAACGAAGGACAGAGAACTCCGTCATTCTATGGCTACACCTTC
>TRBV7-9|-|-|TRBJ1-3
CASSLISSGNTIYF
TGTGCCAGCAGCTTAATCAGCTCTGGAAACACCATATATTTT
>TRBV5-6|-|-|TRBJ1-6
CASSFPTANNSPLHF
TGTGCCAGCAGCTTCCCGACTGCAAATAATTCACCCCTCCACTTT
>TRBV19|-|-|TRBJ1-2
CASGGNGYTF
TGTGCCAGTGGGGGGAATGGCTACACCTTC
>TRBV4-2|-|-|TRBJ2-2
CASSRSGEGTGELFF
TGTGCCAGCAGCCGATCCGGCGAGGGCACCGGGGAGCTGTTTTTT
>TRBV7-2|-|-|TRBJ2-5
CASSRRASEETQYF
TGTGCCAGCAGCCGGCGGGCTAGCGAAGAGACCCAGTACTTC
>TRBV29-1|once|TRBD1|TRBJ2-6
CSVEVWQGASGANVLTF
TGCAGCGTTGAAGTATGGCAGGGGGCATCTGGGGCCAACGTCCTGACTTTC
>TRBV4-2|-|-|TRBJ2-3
CASSLGGVSTDTQYF
TGTGCCAGCAGCCTTGGCGGGGTTAGCACAGATACGCAGTATTTT
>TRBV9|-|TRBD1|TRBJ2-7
CASSIGTGKPYEQYF
TGTGCCAGCAGCATAGGGACAGGGAAGCCCTACGAGCAGTACTTC
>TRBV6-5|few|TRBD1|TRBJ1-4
CASSPLGQGGEKLFF
TGTGCCAGCAGCCCCCTCGGACAGGGAGGTGAAAAACTGTTTTTT
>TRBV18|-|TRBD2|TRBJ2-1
CASSPNLAGVNEQFF
TGTGCCAGCTCACCAAACCTGGCGGGAGTCAATGAGCAGTTCTTC
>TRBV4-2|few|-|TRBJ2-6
CASTSDSASGANVLTF
TGTGCCAGCACCTCGGACAGCGCCTCTGGGGCCAACGTCCTGACTTTC
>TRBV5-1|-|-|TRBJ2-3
CASSSSLTGTDTQYF
TGCGCCAGCAGCTCGAGCCTGACAGGCACAGATACGCAGTATTTT
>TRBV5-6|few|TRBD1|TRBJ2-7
CAGSLAYGDRQYF
TGTGCCGGCAGCTTGGCCTATGGGGACAGGCAGTACTTC
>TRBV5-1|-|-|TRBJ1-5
CASSLGLNSNQPQHF
TGCGCCAGCAGCTTGGGACTGAATAGCAATCAGCCCCAGCATTTT
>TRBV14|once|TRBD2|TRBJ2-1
CASSQDKGLAGVNEQFF
TGTGCCAGCAGCCAAGATAAGGGACTAGCGGGAGTGAATGAGCAGTTCTTC
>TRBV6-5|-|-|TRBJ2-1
CASSFGGNEQFF
TGTGCCAGCAGTTTCGGCGGGAATGAGCAGTTCTTC
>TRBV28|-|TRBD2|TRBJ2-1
CASSTPGLAGGPTSSYNEQFF
TGTGCCAGCAGTACCCCGGGACTAGCGGGAGGGCCCACCAGCTCCTACAATGAGCAGTTCTTC
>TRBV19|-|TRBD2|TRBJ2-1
CASSFGASGSLTKVNNEQFF
TGTGCCAGTAGTTTTGGGGCTAGCGGGAGCCTTACAAAAGTCAACAATGAGCAGTTCTTC
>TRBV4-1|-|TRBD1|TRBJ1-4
CASSQDLRGTDNEKLFF
TGCGCCAGCAGCCAAGATTTAAGGGGGACAGACAATGAAAAACTGTTTTTT
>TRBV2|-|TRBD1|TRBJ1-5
CASSAGTAYSNQPQHF
TGTGCCAGCAGTGCCGGGACAGCCTATAGCAATCAGCCCCAGCATTTT
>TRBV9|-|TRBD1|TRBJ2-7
CASSARQGYIHEQYF
TGTGCCAGCAGCGCCCGACAGGGGTATATCCACGAGCAGTACTTC
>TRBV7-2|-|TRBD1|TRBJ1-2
CASSLDRMTGGYGYTF
TGTGCCAGCAGCTTAGATAGGATGACAGGGGGCTATGGCTACACCTTC